This is a list of T cell receptor beta chains from one sample in a study of chemoradiotherapy in HPV16-positive cancers. Sequencing was performed with immunoSEQ multiplex PCR; in TCRdb, only in-frame clones are kept and a portion is missing. The sample consists of approximately 14,000 clones, roughly 63% of them appearing once. Sampling was carried out from a patient who underwent chemoradiotherapy. Every receptor here comes from a human donor with HPV-associated anogenital cancer. Each CDR3 is given with its conserved first and last residue. The D gene is left open where the match is weak. Clone size is given for some rows only: seen once, a few or many times, or a class if the clone is expanded.

TGTGCCAGCAGCTTCGGGACAGCAGTCTCTGGAAACACCATATATTTT	CASSFGTAVSGNTIYF	-	TRBV5-6	TRBD1	TRBJ1-3
TGTGCCAGCAACCCAGGGACTAGCGAAGAGCAGTTCTTC	CASNPGTSEEQFF	-	TRBV2	TRBD2	TRBJ2-1
TGCGCCAGCAGCCAAGAACCCACTGGGGCCAACGTCCTGACTTTC	CASSQEPTGANVLTF	-	TRBV4-1	-	TRBJ2-6
TGTGCCAGCAGCTTGGAGGGGACTGCCATTTTCTTT	CASSLEGTAIFF	-	TRBV11-3	-	TRBJ1-1
TGTGCCAGCAGAGATACGACTTGGACCTTCAACTCTGGGGCCAACGTCCTGACTTTC	CASRDTTWTFNSGANVLTF	-	TRBV28	-	TRBJ2-6
TGTGCCAGTAAAAGAGGAGTAGGCAGCTCCTACGAGCAGTACTTC	CASKRGVGSSYEQYF	-	TRBV19	-	TRBJ2-7
TGTGCCAGCAGTGAAGGGGGTCTAGCGGGAGAGACCCAGTACTTC	CASSEGGLAGETQYF	-	TRBV2	TRBD2	TRBJ2-5
TGTGCCAGCAGCAGAGGGACTAGCGGAAACCAAGAGACCCAGTACTTC	CASSRGTSGNQETQYF	-	TRBV5-8	TRBD2	TRBJ2-5
TGTGCCAGTAGTATCGGACAGAACGAGCAGTACTTC	CASSIGQNEQYF	-	TRBV19	-	TRBJ2-7
TGTGCCAGCAGCGAGGCGGGGGTTACCTACAATGAGCAGTTCTTC	CASSEAGVTYNEQFF	-	TRBV9	TRBD2	TRBJ2-1
TGTGCCAGCAGTTCCGGGACAGGGTTCCCTAACACTGAAGCTTTCTTT	CASSSGTGFPNTEAFF	-	TRBV2	TRBD1	TRBJ1-1
TGTGCCAGCAGTGATGGGGCCGTGGGGACTGAAGCTTTCTTT	CASSDGAVGTEAFF	-	TRBV2	-	TRBJ1-1
TGTGCCAGCAGCCCCGGAGGGGCGATAACTGAAGCTTTCTTT	CASSPGGAITEAFF	-	TRBV7-9	-	TRBJ1-1
TGTGCCAGCAGCGCCCGACAGGGGTCTCTTGGCTACACCTTC	CASSARQGSLGYTF	few	TRBV7-2	TRBD1	TRBJ1-2
TGTGCCAGCAGTTTAAGCTCCTATAATTCACCCCTCCACTTT	CASSLSSYNSPLHF	-	TRBV28	-	TRBJ1-6
TGTGCCAGCAGTGAAGACGGGCGACTTGCTTTCTTT	CASSEDGRLAFF	-	TRBV6-1	-	TRBJ1-1
TGTGCCAGCAGTTTTAGGGATGGGACCCAGTACTTC	CASSFRDGTQYF	few	TRBV27	-	TRBJ2-5
TGCGCCAGCAGCCAAGTCCGGCGGACAGGGAGCTCCTACGAGCAGTACTTC	CASSQVRRTGSSYEQYF	-	TRBV4-3	TRBD1	TRBJ2-7
TGTGCCAGCAGCTTGACAGGGCTGGGAAACACCATATATTTT	CASSLTGLGNTIYF	-	TRBV7-9	TRBD1	TRBJ1-3
TGTGCCAGCAGACCGGGACTAGGGAGTGGCGGGGAGCTGTTTTTT	CASRPGLGSGGELFF	-	TRBV5-4	TRBD2	TRBJ2-2
TGTGCCAGCAGCCGAAACGGGCCGCTCGAGCAGTACTTC	CASSRNGPLEQYF	few	TRBV27	-	TRBJ2-7
TGTGCCAGCAGCGATCTGACAGGCCAATTGGACACTGAAGCTTTCTTT	CASSDLTGQLDTEAFF	-	TRBV5-4	-	TRBJ1-1
TGCGCCAGCAGCCCCTCCCTTAGCGGGGCCTACGAGCAGTACTTC	CASSPSLSGAYEQYF	-	TRBV5-1	TRBD2	TRBJ2-7
TGTGCCAGCAGCGGATTAAGAGGGGATACGCAGTATTTT	CASSGLRGDTQYF	-	TRBV2	-	TRBJ2-3
TGTGCCAGCAGCTTCCTCACTGAAGCTTTCTTT	CASSFLTEAFF	-	TRBV7-9	-	TRBJ1-1